Following are 2 T cell receptor beta chains from one sample sequenced in a study of early T cells in non-severe SARS-CoV-2 infection. TCRdb reprocessed the 5' RACE reads with MiXCR, giving one entry per CDR3 protein. Among approximately 90,000 distinct CDR3 sequences, 9.5% to 12% were seen once, and the ten largest hold less than 5.5%. The sequencing here drew on whole blood, taken at baseline. These receptor sequences come from an adult who was a healthcare worker with PCR-confirmed SARS-CoV-2 infection or an uninfected control (not recorded which).

This clonotype was observed a handful of times. CDR3 sequence reads: CASSSRDRERETQYF. For the CDR3, the DNA is TGTGCCAGCAGCTCCCGGGACAGGGAAAGGGAGACCCAGTACTTC. This chain links TRBV11-2 with TRBJ2-5; 9 bases match TRBD1. The CDR3 is 15 amino acids. Germline V lookup: CDR1 SGHAT, CDR2 FQNNGV. V gave up 4 bases and J gave up 5 bases; unmatched junction bases: 8.

This clonotype showed up many times. This chain connects TRBV14 to TRBJ2-1, with D unresolved. The CDR3 totals 16 residues. The V gene lost 0 bases and the J gene lost 4 bases, with 13 bases spanning the gap. Germline loops: CDR1 SGHDN, CDR2 FVKESK. This CDR3 is CASSQELVRDYNEQFF. CDR3 sequence (DNA): TGTGCCAGCAGCCAAGAGCTAGTCCGAGATTACAATGAGCAGTTCTTC. The complete variable domain, with remaining parts taken from reference TRBV14 and TRBJ2-1, reads EAGVTQFPSHSVIEKGQTVTLRCDPISGHDNLYWYRRVMGKEIKFLLHFVKESKQDESGMPNNRFLAERTGGTYSTLKVQPAELEDSGVYFCASSQELVRDYNEQFFGPGTRLTVL.